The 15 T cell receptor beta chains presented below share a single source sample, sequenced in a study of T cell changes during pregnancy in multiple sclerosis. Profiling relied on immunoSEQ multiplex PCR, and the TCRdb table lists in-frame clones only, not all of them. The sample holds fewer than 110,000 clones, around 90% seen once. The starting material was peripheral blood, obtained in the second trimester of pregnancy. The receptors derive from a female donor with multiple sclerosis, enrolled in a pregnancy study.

CDR3 sequence: CASRLTGPGANIQYF. The CDR3 region has the DNA TGTGCCAGCCGCTTGACGGGTCCAGGGGCGAACATTCAGTACTTC. The V call is TRBV28, the J call TRBJ2-4; D may be TRBD1 (6 bases). Germline V lookup: CDR1 MDHEN, CDR2 SYDVKM. The CDR3 length is 15 residues. V was clipped by 8 bases and J by 7 bases, with 21 bases between them.

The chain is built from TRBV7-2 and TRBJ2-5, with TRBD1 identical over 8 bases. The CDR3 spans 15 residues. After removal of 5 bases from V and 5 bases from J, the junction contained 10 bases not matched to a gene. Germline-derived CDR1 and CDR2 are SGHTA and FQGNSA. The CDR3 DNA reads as TGTGCCAGCAGCCCAAGGACAGGGAATCAGGAGACCCAGTACTTC. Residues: CASSPRTGNQETQYF.

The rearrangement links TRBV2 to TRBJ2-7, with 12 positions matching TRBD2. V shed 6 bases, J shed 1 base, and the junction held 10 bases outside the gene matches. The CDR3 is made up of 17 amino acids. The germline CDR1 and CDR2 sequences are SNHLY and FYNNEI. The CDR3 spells CASRAHRTSGKSYEQYF. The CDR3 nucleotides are TGTGCCAGCAGAGCGCATAGGACTAGCGGGAAATCCTACGAGCAGTACTTC.

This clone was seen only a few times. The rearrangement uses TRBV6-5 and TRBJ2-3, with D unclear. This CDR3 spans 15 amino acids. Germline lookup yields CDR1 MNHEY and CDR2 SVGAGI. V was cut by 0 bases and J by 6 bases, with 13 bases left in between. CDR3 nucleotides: TGTGCCAGCAGTTACTCGGGCCTTATTGGGGATACGCAGTATTTT. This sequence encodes CASSYSGLIGDTQYF.

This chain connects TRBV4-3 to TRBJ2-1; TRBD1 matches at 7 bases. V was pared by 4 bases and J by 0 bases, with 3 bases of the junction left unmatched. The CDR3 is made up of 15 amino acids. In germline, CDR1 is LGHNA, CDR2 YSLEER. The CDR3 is CASSLTGSSYNEQFF. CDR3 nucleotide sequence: TGCGCCAGCAGCCTGACAGGGAGCTCCTACAATGAGCAGTTCTTC.

This chain's CDR3 is CASSVQVDQPQHF. The CDR3, as DNA: TGTGCCAGCAGTGTACAGGTGGATCAGCCCCAGCATTTT. The V gene is TRBV6-5, the J gene TRBJ1-5; a weak D match, TRBD1 (5 bases). The CDR3 is 13 residues long. The germline gives CDR1 MNHEY, CDR2 SVGAGI. Trimming left V 5 bases short and J 5 bases short, with 10 bases between.

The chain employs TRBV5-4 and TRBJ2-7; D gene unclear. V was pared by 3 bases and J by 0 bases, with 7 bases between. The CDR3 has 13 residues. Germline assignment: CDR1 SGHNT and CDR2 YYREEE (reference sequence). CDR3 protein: CASSSRHSYEQYF. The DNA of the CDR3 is TGTGCCAGCAGCTCCAGACACTCCTACGAGCAGTACTTC.

In DNA, the CDR3 is TGTGCCAGCAGTGGGGTACTAGGCCAGCCCCAGCATTTT. Translating it yields CASSGVLGQPQHF. The rearrangement links TRBV6-1 to TRBJ1-5, with unresolved D. The CDR3 has 13 residues. V lost 4 bases and J lost 7, with 11 bases in between. Germline CDR1 is MNHNS and CDR2 is SASEGT.

The CDR3 region is CASSLGAGNTDTQYF. The DNA of the CDR3 is TGTGCCAGCAGCTTAGGTGCAGGGAACACAGATACGCAGTATTTT. The J gene is TRBJ2-3, the V gene TRBV7-8; D is perhaps TRBD1 (5 bases). CDR1 is SGHVS, CDR2 FQNEAQ, per germline. The CDR3 sequence is 15 residues long. Trimming cost V 1 base and J 2 bases, with 10 bases left between them.

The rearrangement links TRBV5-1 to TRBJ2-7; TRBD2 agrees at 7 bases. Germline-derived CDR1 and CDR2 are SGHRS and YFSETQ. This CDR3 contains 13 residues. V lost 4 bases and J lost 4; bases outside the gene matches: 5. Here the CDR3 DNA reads TGCGCCAGCAGCCCGCAGGGAGGGTACGAGCAGTACTTC. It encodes CASSPQGGYEQYF.

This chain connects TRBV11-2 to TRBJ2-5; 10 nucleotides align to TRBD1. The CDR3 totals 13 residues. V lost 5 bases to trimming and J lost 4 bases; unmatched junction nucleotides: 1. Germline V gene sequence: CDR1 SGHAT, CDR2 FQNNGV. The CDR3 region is CASSRTGGETQYF. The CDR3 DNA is TGTGCCAGCAGCAGGACAGGGGGAGAGACCCAGTACTTC.

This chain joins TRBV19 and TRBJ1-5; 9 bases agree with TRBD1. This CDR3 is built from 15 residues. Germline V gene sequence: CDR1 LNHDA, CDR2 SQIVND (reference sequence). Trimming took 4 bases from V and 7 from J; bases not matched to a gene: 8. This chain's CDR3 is CASSRAGQGHQPQHF. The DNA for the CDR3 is TGTGCCAGTAGTAGGGCGGGACAGGGCCACCAGCCCCAGCATTTT. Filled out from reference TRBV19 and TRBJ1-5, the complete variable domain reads DGGITQSPKYLFRKEGQNVTLSCEQNLNHDAMYWYRQDPGQGLRLIYYSQIVNDFQKGDIAEGYSVSREKKESFPLTVTSAQKNPTAFYLCASSRAGQGHQPQHFGDGTRLSIL.

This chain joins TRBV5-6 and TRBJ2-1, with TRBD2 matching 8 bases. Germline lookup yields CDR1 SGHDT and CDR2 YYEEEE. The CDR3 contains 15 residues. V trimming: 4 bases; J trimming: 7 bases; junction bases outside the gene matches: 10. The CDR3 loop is CASSPMAGGGNEQFF. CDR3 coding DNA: TGTGCCAGCAGCCCCATGGCCGGGGGGGGGAATGAGCAGTTCTTC.

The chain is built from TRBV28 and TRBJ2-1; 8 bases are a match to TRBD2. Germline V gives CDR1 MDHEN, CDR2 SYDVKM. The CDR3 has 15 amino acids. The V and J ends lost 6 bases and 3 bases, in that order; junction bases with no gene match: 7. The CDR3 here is CASRHGLAVYNEQFF. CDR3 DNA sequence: TGTGCCAGCAGACATGGACTAGCCGTCTACAATGAGCAGTTCTTC.

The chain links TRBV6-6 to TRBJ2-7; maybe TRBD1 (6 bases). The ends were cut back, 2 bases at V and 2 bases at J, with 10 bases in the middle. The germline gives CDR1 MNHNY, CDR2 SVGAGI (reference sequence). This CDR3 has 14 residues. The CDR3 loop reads CASSYGGRAYEQYF. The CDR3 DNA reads TGTGCCAGCAGTTACGGGGGCAGGGCCTACGAGCAGTACTTC.